The T cell receptor beta chain described here comes from a study of T cells in placental villitis. Germline CDR1 and CDR2: LGHNT and FRNRAP. J was trimmed by 7 bases and V by 7 bases; bases with no gene match: 6. This CDR3 is built from 12 residues. Turning to this clone: Its matching antigen is unknown.

General observations from the study: CMV cases had CMV-specific clone frequency roughly 0.012 versus 0.00096 in villitis of unknown etiology.

Sequencing used immunoSEQ v4. Data came from immunoSEQ multiplex PCR; TCRdb stores just in-frame clones and leaves some out. The sample lists approximately 6,000 clones, around four fifths occurring once. The V call is TRBV12-5, the J call TRBJ1-1, with 7 positions matching TRBD1. The receptor was derived from a human patient with infectious villitis; the placental T cells may come from both mother and fetus. Sequenced material: placental tissue containing maternal and fetal cells. In nucleotides, the CDR3 is TGTGCTAGTGCAGGGGGTAGTGGTGAAGCTTTCTTT. It is translated as CASAGGSGEAFF.